This TCR beta chain was found in a study of blood T cell repertoires in COVID-19. Profiling relied on immunoSEQ multiplex PCR, and the TCRdb table lists in-frame clones only, not all of them. Of about 190,000 clones in the sample, around 85% were seen once. Individuals aged about 18 to 89 years were recruited from about two dozen US areas. Recovered status in Cohort 3 required two negative PCRs, clearance, or symptom resolution. The receptor was isolated from a woman in her 30s who had recovered from COVID-19. Sequencing was carried out using PBMCs or T cells enriched from blood (not recorded which).

CDR3 protein: CASSLGLTGAEAFF. The CDR3, as DNA: TGTGCCAGCAGTTTGGGGCTTACGGGTGCTGAAGCTTTCTTT. The gene calls are TRBV27 and TRBJ1-1, with D possibly matching TRBD1 (5 bases). Between the trimmed V and J ends, which lost 3 bases and 6 bases, there was a span of 14 bases. CDR3 length: 14 residues. The germline gives CDR1 MNHEY, CDR2 SMNVEV (reference sequence).